The rows below give T cell receptor beta chains drawn from one sample of a study of blood T cell repertoires in COVID-19. TCRdb's table, derived via immunoSEQ multiplex PCR, lists solely in-frame clones and lacks some. The sample contains 300,000 to 350,000 clones, 80% to 90% of which appear only once. The sequenced sample consisted of PBMCs or T cells enriched from blood (not recorded which). Receptor source: a man under 40 who had recovered from COVID-19. The CDR3 runs from the conserved cysteine through the conserved F or W. Fields, in order: V gene, D gene, J gene, CDR3 protein, CDR3 DNA. D genes are given only for firm matches.

V gene: TRBV5-1; D gene: TRBD2; J gene: TRBJ2-1; CDR3 protein: CASSFIPGLAGVSPYNEQFF; CDR3 DNA: TGCGCCAGCAGCTTTATACCGGGACTAGCGGGGGTCAGCCCCTACAATGAGCAGTTCTTC
V gene: TRBV7-6; D gene: NA; J gene: TRBJ2-7; CDR3 protein: CASSSPRDLVYEQYF; CDR3 DNA: TGTGCCAGCAGCTCCCCCCGGGACTTAGTCTACGAGCAGTACTTC
V gene: TRBV19; D gene: NA; J gene: TRBJ2-1; CDR3 protein: CASSRSTGSYNEQFF; CDR3 DNA: TGTGCCAGTAGTAGATCGACAGGATCCTACAATGAGCAGTTCTTC
V gene: TRBV11-2; D gene: TRBD2; J gene: TRBJ2-5; CDR3 protein: CASSFTSGGSETQYF; CDR3 DNA: TGTGCCAGCAGCTTCACTAGCGGGGGGTCGGAGACCCAGTACTTC
V gene: TRBV28; D gene: NA; J gene: TRBJ1-2; CDR3 protein: CASSYGDYGYTF; CDR3 DNA: TGTGCCAGCAGTTACGGAGATTATGGCTACACCTTC
V gene: TRBV19; D gene: TRBD2; J gene: TRBJ2-3; CDR3 protein: CASSMSGSGADTQYF; CDR3 DNA: TGTGCCAGTAGTATGAGCGGGAGTGGGGCAGATACGCAGTATTTT
V gene: TRBV7-2; D gene: TRBD1; J gene: TRBJ2-3; CDR3 protein: CASSLRDRAPDTQYF; CDR3 DNA: TGTGCCAGCAGCCTCCGGGACAGGGCGCCGGATACGCAGTATTTT
V gene: TRBV7-6; D gene: TRBD1; J gene: TRBJ1-3; CDR3 protein: CASSSVQGNTIYF; CDR3 DNA: TGTGCCAGCAGCTCAGTACAGGGGAACACCATATATTTT
V gene: TRBV27; D gene: NA; J gene: TRBJ2-2; CDR3 protein: CASSFSRAGELFF; CDR3 DNA: TGTGCCAGCAGTTTCTCCAGGGCCGGGGAGCTGTTTTTT
V gene: TRBV7-2; D gene: TRBD2; J gene: TRBJ2-2; CDR3 protein: CASSSFLGLAHTGELFF; CDR3 DNA: TGTGCCAGCAGCTCCTTCCTAGGACTAGCTCACACCGGGGAGCTGTTTTTT
V gene: TRBV10-1; D gene: NA; J gene: TRBJ2-7; CDR3 protein: CASRDEDMDGEQYF; CDR3 DNA: TGCGCCAGCAGGGACGAGGACATGGATGGCGAGCAGTACTTC
V gene: TRBV2; D gene: NA; J gene: TRBJ1-6; CDR3 protein: CASDSSYNSPLHF; CDR3 DNA: TGTGCCAGCGACAGCTCCTATAATTCACCCCTCCACTTT
V gene: TRBV6-5; D gene: TRBD1; J gene: TRBJ2-2; CDR3 protein: CASSLGGYTGELFF; CDR3 DNA: TGTGCCAGCAGTTTAGGGGGCTACACCGGGGAGCTGTTTTTT
V gene: TRBV6-5; D gene: TRBD1; J gene: TRBJ1-2; CDR3 protein: CASIMDRAYGYTF; CDR3 DNA: TGTGCCAGCATTATGGACAGGGCCTATGGCTACACCTTC
V gene: TRBV5-1; D gene: NA; J gene: TRBJ1-2; CDR3 protein: CASSLATGVLYGYTF; CDR3 DNA: TGCGCCAGCAGCTTGGCTACCGGAGTATTATATGGCTACACCTTC
V gene: TRBV19; D gene: NA; J gene: TRBJ1-1; CDR3 protein: CASSIRRTLNTEAFF; CDR3 DNA: TGTGCCAGTAGTATCCGGCGGACATTGAACACTGAAGCTTTCTTT
V gene: TRBV7-9; D gene: NA; J gene: TRBJ1-2; CDR3 protein: CASSLAPGEGYTF; CDR3 DNA: TGTGCCAGCAGCTTAGCCCCAGGGGAAGGCTACACCTTC